This T cell receptor beta chain was recorded in a study of blood T cell repertoires in COVID-19. Data came from immunoSEQ multiplex PCR; TCRdb stores just in-frame clones and leaves some out. The data show about 520,000 clones, 70% to 90% seen once. The specimen was peripheral blood. This TCR came from a human donor in a cohort sampled during active COVID-19.

CDR3 protein: CSVVATSGGEQYF. The CDR3 coding sequence is TGCAGCGTTGTTGCGACTAGCGGAGGCGAGCAGTACTTC. This sequence joins TRBV29-1 and TRBJ2-7; 9 bases agree with TRBD2. V dropped 4 bases and J dropped 6; count of bases not matched to a gene: 7. Germline lookup yields CDR1 SQVTM and CDR2 ANQGSEA. The CDR3 consists of 13 residues.